This T cell receptor (beta chain) came from a study of OX40 agonist ivuxolimab in advanced cancers. Study in general: The treatment was a fully human IgG2 OX40 agonist, ivuxolimab. A diagnosis of hepatocellular carcinoma, melanoma, renal cell or head and neck cancer was present in dose-escalation patients. Subjects had a mean age of around 60 years, with a range of roughly 20 to 80; less than 90% were male.

TCRdb's copy holds only in-frame clones and misses some; the assay was immunoSEQ multiplex PCR. This sample has roughly 130,000 clones, with just over 90% found just once. The germline V gene has CDR1 SEHNR and CDR2 FQNEAQ (reference sequence). The CDR3 covers 13 residues. V was shortened by 5 bases and J by 3 bases, with 10 bases between the two germline ends. The sample was CD4+ or CD8+ T cells sorted from blood, taken in a trial of the OX40 agonist ivuxolimab. The sequence derives from an adult with an advanced solid tumor such as melanoma, head and neck, liver or kidney cancer. The chain uses TRBV7-9 and TRBJ1-1; D may be TRBD1 (6 bases). CDR3 nucleotides: TGTGCCAGCAGCGGCAGGGGTTACACTGAAGCTTTCTTT. Translation gives CASSGRGYTEAFF.